These T cell receptor beta chains were read from a single sample in a study of blood T cell repertoires in COVID-19. Clones were sequenced by immunoSEQ multiplex PCR, and TCRdb holds only the in-frame ones, with some missing. The data contain approximately 220,000 clones, roughly four fifths of them seen just once; the ten biggest clones take up 4.8%. Material: PBMCs or T cells enriched from blood (not recorded which). The source of these receptors is a woman aged 50 to 60 who had been exposed to COVID-19. Both conserved end residues are part of each CDR3. The D gene is left open where the match is weak. Rows give clone size only sometimes, using once, few, many, or a class for an expanded clone.

J gene,clone size,V gene,D gene,CDR3 DNA,CDR3 protein
TRBJ1-6,few,TRBV24-1,TRBD1,TGTGCCACCAGTGAAGAAGACAGGGGGCCCTATGGTTCACCCCTCCACTTT,CATSEEDRGPYGSPLHF
TRBJ2-7,.,TRBV28,.,TGTGCCAGCAGTTTATCAAACAGGGACGGCGAGCAGTACTTC,CASSLSNRDGEQYF
TRBJ1-1,.,TRBV5-1,TRBD1,TGCGCCAGCAGCTTTGACAGGGCGAACACTGAAGCTTTCTTT,CASSFDRANTEAFF
TRBJ2-7,.,TRBV5-8,.,TGTGCCAGCAGCTTCCAGGGTGGGTACTTC,CASSFQGGYF
TRBJ2-7,.,TRBV12-3/TRBV12-4,.,TGTGCCAGCAGTTTCGATCCTAGTTACGAGCAGTACTTC,CASSFDPSYEQYF
TRBJ1-3,few,TRBV9,.,TGTGCCAGCAGCGTAGAGGGTGCAGGGTACGGAAACACCATATATTTT,CASSVEGAGYGNTIYF
TRBJ2-4,.,TRBV21-1,.,TGTGCCAGTTCGGGACAGGGTAGAATTGGAGTGGCCAAAAACATTCAGTACTTC,CASSGQGRIGVAKNIQYF
TRBJ1-6,few,TRBV7-9,.,TGTGCCAGCAGCGCGACAGGCCCTACTTTACGATCACCCCTCCACTTT,CASSATGPTLRSPLHF
TRBJ2-3,.,TRBV2,.,TGTGCCAGCAGTCCAGCAGGGGCGCGAGGCGATACGCAGTATTTT,CASSPAGARGDTQYF
TRBJ1-4,.,TRBV12-3/TRBV12-4,.,TGTGCCAGCACGGGGATTCAGGGGGAAAAACTGTTTTTT,CASTGIQGEKLFF
TRBJ1-1,.,TRBV19,.,TGTGCCAGTAAAGACGGGGAAGCGGCCGCTGAAGCTTTCTTT,CASKDGEAAAEAFF
TRBJ2-7,few,TRBV12-3/TRBV12-4,.,TGTGCCAGCAGTTTAGGTAAATCCTACGAGCAGTACTTC,CASSLGKSYEQYF
TRBJ2-7,.,TRBV18,TRBD1,TGTGCCAGCTCTCCCAGTTTGGGACAGCCCTACGAGCAGTACTTC,CASSPSLGQPYEQYF